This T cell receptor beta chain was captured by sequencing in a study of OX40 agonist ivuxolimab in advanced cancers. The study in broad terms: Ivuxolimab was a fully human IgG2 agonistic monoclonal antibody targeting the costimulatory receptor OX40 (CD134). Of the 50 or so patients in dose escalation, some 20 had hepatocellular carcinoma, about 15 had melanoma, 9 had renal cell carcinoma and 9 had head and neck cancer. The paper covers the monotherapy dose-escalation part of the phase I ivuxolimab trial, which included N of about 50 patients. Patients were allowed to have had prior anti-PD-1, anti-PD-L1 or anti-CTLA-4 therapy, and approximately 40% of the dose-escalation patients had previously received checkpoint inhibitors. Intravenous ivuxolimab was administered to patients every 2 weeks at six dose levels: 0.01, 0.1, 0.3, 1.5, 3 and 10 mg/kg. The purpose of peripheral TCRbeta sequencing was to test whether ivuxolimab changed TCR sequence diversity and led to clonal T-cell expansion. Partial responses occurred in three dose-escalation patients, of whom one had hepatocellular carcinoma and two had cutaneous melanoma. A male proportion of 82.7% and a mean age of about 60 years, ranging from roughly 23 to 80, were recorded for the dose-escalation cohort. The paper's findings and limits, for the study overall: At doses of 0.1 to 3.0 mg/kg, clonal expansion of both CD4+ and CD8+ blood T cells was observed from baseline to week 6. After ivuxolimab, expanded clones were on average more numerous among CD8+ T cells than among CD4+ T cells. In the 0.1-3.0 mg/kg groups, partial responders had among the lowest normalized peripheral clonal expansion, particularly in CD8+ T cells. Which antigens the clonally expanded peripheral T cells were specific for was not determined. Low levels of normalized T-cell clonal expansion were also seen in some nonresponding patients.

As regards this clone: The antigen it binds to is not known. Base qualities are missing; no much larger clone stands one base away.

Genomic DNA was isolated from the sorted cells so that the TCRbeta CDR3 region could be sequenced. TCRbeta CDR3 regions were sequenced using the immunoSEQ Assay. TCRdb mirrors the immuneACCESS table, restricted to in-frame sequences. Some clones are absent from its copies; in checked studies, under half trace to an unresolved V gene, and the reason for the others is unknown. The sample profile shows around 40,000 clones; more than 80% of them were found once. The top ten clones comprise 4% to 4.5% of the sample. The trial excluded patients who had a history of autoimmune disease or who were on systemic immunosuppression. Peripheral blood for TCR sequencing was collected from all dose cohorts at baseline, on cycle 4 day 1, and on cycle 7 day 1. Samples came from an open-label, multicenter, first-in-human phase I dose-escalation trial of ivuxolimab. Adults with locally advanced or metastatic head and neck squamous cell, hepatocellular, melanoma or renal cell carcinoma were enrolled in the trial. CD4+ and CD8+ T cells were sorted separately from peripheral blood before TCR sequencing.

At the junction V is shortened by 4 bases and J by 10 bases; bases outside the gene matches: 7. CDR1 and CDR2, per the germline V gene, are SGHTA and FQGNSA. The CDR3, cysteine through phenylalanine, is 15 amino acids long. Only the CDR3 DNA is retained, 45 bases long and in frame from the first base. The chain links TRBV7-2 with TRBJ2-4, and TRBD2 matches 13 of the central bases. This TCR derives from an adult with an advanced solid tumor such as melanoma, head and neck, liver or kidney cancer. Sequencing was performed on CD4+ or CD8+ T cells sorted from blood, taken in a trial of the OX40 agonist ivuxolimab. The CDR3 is CASSSQPGLAGIQYF. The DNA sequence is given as TGTGCCAGCAGCTCCCAGCCGGGACTAGCGGGAATTCAGTACTTC.